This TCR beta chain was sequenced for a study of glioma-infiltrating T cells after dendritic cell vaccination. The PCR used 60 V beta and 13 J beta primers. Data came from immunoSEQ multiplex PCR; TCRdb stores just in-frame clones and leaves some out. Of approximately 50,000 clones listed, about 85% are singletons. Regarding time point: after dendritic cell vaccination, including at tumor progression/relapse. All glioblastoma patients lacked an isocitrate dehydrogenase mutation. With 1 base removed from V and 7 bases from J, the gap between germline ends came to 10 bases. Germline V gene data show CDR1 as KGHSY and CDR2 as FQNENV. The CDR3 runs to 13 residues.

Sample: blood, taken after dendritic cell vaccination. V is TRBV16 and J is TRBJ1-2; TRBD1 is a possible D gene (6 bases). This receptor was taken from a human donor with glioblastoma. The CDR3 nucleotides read TGTGCCAGCAGCCAATACAGGGTTAGTGGCTACACCTTC. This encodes CASSQYRVSGYTF.